This is a list of T cell receptor beta chains from one sample in a study of control samples from healthy donors and cancer patients. TCRdb's copy holds only in-frame clones and misses some; the assay was immunoSEQ multiplex PCR. This sample has 20,000 to 30,000 clones, with around four fifths found just once. The sequencing sample was made of PBMCs. All receptors derive from a man aged 60 to 75 with colorectal cancer. Each CDR3 is given with its conserved first and last residue. D genes are given only for firm matches. Clone size is given for some rows only: seen once, a few or many times, or a class if the clone is expanded.

D: NA; J: TRBJ1-3; V: TRBV5-1; size: once; DNA: TGCGCCAGCAGCCCATCGTGGGGGAGCTCTGGAAACACCATATATTTT; CDR3: CASSPSWGSSGNTIYF
D: TRBD1; J: TRBJ2-3; V: TRBV24-1; size: once; DNA: TGTGCCACCAGTGAGGCCGGGACAGCCAACACAGGACCAACGGATACGCAGTATTTT; CDR3: CATSEAGTANTGPTDTQYF
D: NA; J: TRBJ1-4; V: TRBV4-3; size: NA; DNA: TGCGCCAGCAGCGCCGGAGTAGGTGAAAAACTGTTTTTT; CDR3: CASSAGVGEKLFF
D: TRBD1; J: TRBJ2-7; V: TRBV6-1; size: NA; DNA: TGTGCCAGCAGTGTAAGGACAGGGGGCGACCGTCTCTACGAGCAGTACTTC; CDR3: CASSVRTGGDRLYEQYF
D: TRBD1; J: TRBJ2-4; V: TRBV6-5; size: NA; DNA: TGTGCCAGCAGTTACTTAGGGGGCGAAGCCAAAAACATTCAGTACTTC; CDR3: CASSYLGGEAKNIQYF
D: NA; J: TRBJ1-2; V: TRBV6-5; size: NA; DNA: TGTGCCACTCTGCTCGAGGTCTTTAACTATGGCTACACCTTC; CDR3: CATLLEVFNYGYTF
D: NA; J: TRBJ2-1; V: TRBV15; size: NA; DNA: TGTGCCACCAGCAGGGGGGCGGGGGCTTACAATGAGCAGTTCTTC; CDR3: CATSRGAGAYNEQFF
D: NA; J: TRBJ2-1; V: TRBV19; size: NA; DNA: TGTGCCAGTAGTATAAACCTCGTGGTTGCCGATGAGCAGTTCTTC; CDR3: CASSINLVVADEQFF
D: NA; J: TRBJ1-2; V: TRBV30; size: NA; DNA: TGTGCCTGGCAGGGGAGCTATGGCTACACCTTC; CDR3: CAWQGSYGYTF
D: TRBD1; J: TRBJ1-2; V: TRBV3-1/TRBV3-2; size: NA; DNA: TGTGCCAGCAGCCACCGGGACAGGATTAACTATGGCTACACCTTC; CDR3: CASSHRDRINYGYTF
D: TRBD1; J: TRBJ1-2; V: TRBV7-9; size: NA; DNA: TGTGCCAGCAGCTTAACGGACAGGAACTACGGCTACACCTTC; CDR3: CASSLTDRNYGYTF
D: NA; J: TRBJ2-1; V: TRBV2; size: NA; DNA: TGTGCCAGCAGTGGAAGTAGCGGCCACAATGAGCAGTTCTTC; CDR3: CASSGSSGHNEQFF
D: TRBD1; J: TRBJ2-5; V: TRBV3-1/TRBV3-2; size: NA; DNA: TGTGCCAGCAGCCAGGGGGACAGGGGAGGCGAGACCCAGTACTTC; CDR3: CASSQGDRGGETQYF
D: NA; J: TRBJ2-3; V: TRBV5-4; size: NA; DNA: TGTGCCAGCAGCTCTGGCAGCAGCTGGGATACGCAGTATTTT; CDR3: CASSSGSSWDTQYF
D: TRBD1; J: TRBJ1-6; V: TRBV10-3; size: NA; DNA: TGTGCCATCAGTCAAGAGGGGGCCTATTCACCCCTCCACTTT; CDR3: CAISQEGAYSPLHF
D: NA; J: TRBJ1-1; V: TRBV3-1/TRBV3-2; size: NA; DNA: TGTGCCAGCAGCCAATCAGGCAGGGAAGCTTTCTTT; CDR3: CASSQSGREAFF
D: NA; J: TRBJ2-3; V: TRBV5-4; size: NA; DNA: TGTGCCAGCAGCTTGGAGAAGAGCAACACAGATACGCAGTATTTT; CDR3: CASSLEKSNTDTQYF
D: NA; J: TRBJ1-1; V: TRBV4-1; size: NA; DNA: TGCGCCAGCAGCCAAGCAGGGCAGGAGAGGTCTGAAGCTTTCTTT; CDR3: CASSQAGQERSEAFF
D: NA; J: TRBJ1-2; V: TRBV6-2/TRBV6-3; size: NA; DNA: TGTGCCAGCAGTTACGGGGTGAGGACCTATGGCTACACCTTC; CDR3: CASSYGVRTYGYTF
D: NA; J: TRBJ1-2; V: TRBV3-1/TRBV3-2; size: NA; DNA: TGTGCCAGCAGCCAACAACAGGATGGCTACACCTTC; CDR3: CASSQQQDGYTF
D: NA; J: TRBJ1-3; V: TRBV6-5; size: NA; DNA: TGTGCCAGCAGTTACGGTTCCTCCTCTGGAAACACCATATATTTT; CDR3: CASSYGSSSGNTIYF
D: TRBD1; J: TRBJ1-6; V: TRBV7-2; size: NA; DNA: TGTGCCAGCGCCCGGTCCGGGACAGCGAATTCACCCCTCCACTTT; CDR3: CASARSGTANSPLHF
D: NA; J: TRBJ2-3; V: TRBV11-3; size: few; DNA: TGTGCCAGCAGCTTAGAGCGCTGGGCAGAGAGCACAGATACGCAGTATTTT; CDR3: CASSLERWAESTDTQYF
D: NA; J: TRBJ1-4; V: TRBV4-1; size: few; DNA: TGCGCCAGCAGCCAGGGAGGGGATACAACTAATGAAAAACTGTTTTTT; CDR3: CASSQGGDTTNEKLFF
D: NA; J: TRBJ2-1; V: TRBV30; size: NA; DNA: TGTGCCTGGAGTGTACTTGGTTACAATGAGCAGTTCTTC; CDR3: CAWSVLGYNEQFF
D: NA; J: TRBJ2-2; V: TRBV5-6; size: NA; DNA: TGTGCCAGCAGCTTGAGAGGGGAGCTGTTTTTT; CDR3: CASSLRGELFF
D: NA; J: TRBJ1-1; V: TRBV5-4; size: NA; DNA: TGTGCCAGCAGCTTGGTTCAGGGGAGCACTGAAGCTTTCTTT; CDR3: CASSLVQGSTEAFF
D: NA; J: TRBJ1-1; V: TRBV6-2/TRBV6-3; size: NA; DNA: TGTGCCAGCAGTGCTACGCCTATGAACACTGAAGCTTTCTTT; CDR3: CASSATPMNTEAFF
D: TRBD1; J: TRBJ1-2; V: TRBV5-1; size: NA; DNA: TGCGCCAGCAGCCGCGGACAGGGCGACGGCTACACCTTC; CDR3: CASSRGQGDGYTF
D: NA; J: TRBJ1-6; V: TRBV6-5; size: NA; DNA: TGTGCCAGCACCGCCGCGGAGGGGCGATCACCCCTCCACTTT; CDR3: CASTAAEGRSPLHF
D: NA; J: TRBJ1-1; V: TRBV2; size: few; DNA: TGTGCCAGCAGTGACCCGAACACTGAAGCTTTCTTT; CDR3: CASSDPNTEAFF
D: NA; J: TRBJ1-1; V: TRBV9; size: NA; DNA: TGTGCCAGCAGCGTAGGGATACAGGGTAACACTGAAGCTTTCTTT; CDR3: CASSVGIQGNTEAFF
D: NA; J: TRBJ2-2; V: TRBV5-6; size: NA; DNA: TGTGCCAGCAGCTTCAGGGTCCCCGGGGAGCTGTTTTTT; CDR3: CASSFRVPGELFF
D: NA; J: TRBJ2-1; V: TRBV24-1; size: NA; DNA: TGTGCCACCAGTCTTGGGAAAGTGGGTAACGTGAACAATGAGCAGTTCTTC; CDR3: CATSLGKVGNVNNEQFF
D: TRBD1; J: TRBJ1-4; V: TRBV19; size: NA; DNA: TGTGCCAGTAGTGCCAACACAGGGGAAAATGAAAAACTGTTTTTT; CDR3: CASSANTGENEKLFF
D: TRBD1; J: TRBJ2-7; V: TRBV6-4; size: NA; DNA: TGTGCCAGCAGTGACTCGCGACAGGGGGAAACCTACGAGCAGTACTTC; CDR3: CASSDSRQGETYEQYF
D: NA; J: TRBJ1-1; V: TRBV29-1; size: NA; DNA: TGCAGCGTCCTAGGGAGTAGGGTATTGAACACTGAAGCTTTCTTT; CDR3: CSVLGSRVLNTEAFF
D: TRBD2; J: TRBJ2-3; V: TRBV4-1; size: NA; DNA: TGCGCCAGCAGCCAAGTCGCGGAGCGGGGCCGCACAGATACGCAGTATTTT; CDR3: CASSQVAERGRTDTQYF
D: TRBD1; J: TRBJ2-5; V: TRBV6-6; size: NA; DNA: TGTGCCAGCAGTGCTCCGGGACAGTTCATCGAGACCCAGTACTTC; CDR3: CASSAPGQFIETQYF
D: NA; J: TRBJ1-3; V: TRBV6-7; size: few; DNA: TGTGCCAGCAGAGGCAGGGGTATTACCATATATTTT; CDR3: CASRGRGITIYF
D: TRBD1; J: TRBJ1-2; V: TRBV5-8; size: once; DNA: TGTGCCAGCAGCTTACAGGGGCATGGCTACACCTTC; CDR3: CASSLQGHGYTF
D: NA; J: TRBJ1-3; V: TRBV6-2/TRBV6-3; size: NA; DNA: TGTGCCAGCAGTTACTCGACGGGAGGAAACACCATATATTTT; CDR3: CASSYSTGGNTIYF
D: NA; J: TRBJ2-6; V: TRBV9; size: NA; DNA: TGTGCCAGCAGCGTAGAATGGAGGGATCCTGGGGCCAACGTCCTGACTTTC; CDR3: CASSVEWRDPGANVLTF
D: NA; J: TRBJ2-5; V: TRBV7-9; size: NA; DNA: TGTGCCAGCAGCTTAGCGGGCAGCCAAGAGACCCAGTACTTC; CDR3: CASSLAGSQETQYF
D: NA; J: TRBJ1-1; V: TRBV5-4; size: NA; DNA: TGTGCCACATCACAGGGTAAGGACACTGAAGCTTTCTTT; CDR3: CATSQGKDTEAFF
D: TRBD1; J: TRBJ2-2; V: TRBV11-2; size: NA; DNA: TGTGCCAGCAGCGCTTATCCAGGGGGAACCGGGGAGCTGTTTTTT; CDR3: CASSAYPGGTGELFF